Below, one T cell receptor (beta chain) is given with its context. Trimming took 5 bases from V and 2 from J; bases not matched to a gene: 11. The CDR3 covers 17 residues. Germline V CDR1 and CDR2: SGHDN, FVKESK. The entry originates in a study of T-cell reconstitution after alpha-beta-depleted transplantation in children. Preparation of the TCRbeta library was carried out with unique molecular identifiers. TCRdb redid the calling of the PCR reads with MiXCR, one entry per CDR3 protein. The sample lists around 490,000 distinct CDR3 sequences; about 10% were seen once. The sample was PBMCs, mostly from graft donor cells, taken 180 days after TCRalphabeta/CD19-depleted stem cell transplant. The source of this sequence is a female patient aged 2 to 10 who had a stem cell transplant for aplastic anemia, so the T cells may come from the graft donor. V gene TRBV14 combines with J gene TRBJ2-1; 8 positions agree with TRBD2. The CDR3 DNA is TGTGCCAGCAGCATACACCTAGCGCGGGGGGCCTACAATGAGCAGTTCTTC. Its translation: CASSIHLARGAYNEQFF. Full variable domain (outside the CDR3, taken from reference TRBV14 and TRBJ2-1): EAGVTQFPSHSVIEKGQTVTLRCDPISGHDNLYWYRRVMGKEIKFLLHFVKESKQDESGMPNNRFLAERTGGTYSTLKVQPAELEDSGVYFCASSIHLARGAYNEQFFGPGTRLTVL.